This TCR beta chain was found in a study of T cell changes during pregnancy in multiple sclerosis. Germline CDR1 and CDR2: SEHNR and FQNEAQ (reference sequence). Trimming removed 0 bases from V and 1 base from J, with 7 bases in between. The CDR3 contains 14 residues. TCRdb's table, derived via immunoSEQ multiplex PCR, lists solely in-frame clones and lacks some. The sample contains approximately 53,000 clones, about nine tenths of which appear only once. Sequenced here: CD4+ T cells from peripheral blood mononuclear cells, sampled after pregnancy. The origin of this receptor is a female donor in good health, enrolled as a control in a pregnancy study. V and J are TRBV7-9 and TRBJ2-7; D is perhaps TRBD2 (6 bases). The CDR3 reads CASSLAGGSYEQYF. The CDR3 DNA sequence: TGTGCCAGCAGCTTAGCGGGAGGTTCCTACGAGCAGTACTTC.